What follows are 30 T cell receptor beta chains derived from one specimen sequenced in a study of blood T cells in healthy people across ages. Through a sample-barcoded 5' primer and a J-beta primer mix, a second PCR was run for 7 to 11 cycles. MiXCR, run by TCRdb on the 5' RACE reads, gives a single entry per CDR3 protein. The data contain around 940,000 distinct CDR3 sequences, just over 50% of them singletons. The sequencing sample was made of blood. These receptors were obtained from a woman aged 55-70 years in good health.

V and J are TRBV10-1 and TRBJ2-3; D is perhaps TRBD2 (6 bases). Trimming cost V 3 bases and J 0 bases, with 16 bases left between them. Looked up from germline, CDR1 is WNHNN and CDR2 is SYGVQD (reference sequence). The CDR3 length is 17 residues. The CDR3 nucleotides read TGCGCCAGCAGTGACCTCGGGAGTTGGACTAGCACAGATACGCAGTATTTT. Translated: CASSDLGSWTSTDTQYF.

This chain joins TRBV20-1 and TRBJ2-7, with 7 bases aligning to TRBD2. The J call may be in error: the DNA end matches TRBJ2-5 better. Germline lookup yields CDR1 DFQATT and CDR2 SNEGSKA (reference sequence). The CDR3 consists of 16 residues. CDR3 coding DNA: TGCAGTGCTAGAGGCCCCTGGGGAGGGCCGATCGAGACCCAGTACTTC. Translated: CSARGPWGGPIETQYF.

This clonotype was counted a few times. The junction departs from germline at one end; a sequencing error may be responsible. V gene TRBV28 combines with J gene TRBJ2-7, with TRBD1 identical over 7 bases. Germline V lookup: CDR1 MDHEN, CDR2 SYDVKM. CDR3 size: 15 residues. The CDR3 nucleotides are TGTGCCAGCGGTTTACAGGGGAGCGTGACCTACGAGCAGTACTTC. Translated, it gives CASGLQGSVTYEQYF.

The chain employs TRBV6-6 and TRBJ1-1; D not resolved. The CDR3 loop spans 13 amino acids. Germline values: CDR1 MNHNY, CDR2 SVGAGI (reference sequence). The germline V and J ends were trimmed by 0 bases and 10 bases, with 12 bases remaining between them. The CDR3 here is CASSYSGGPGAFF. DNA for the CDR3: TGTGCCAGCAGTTACTCGGGCGGCCCAGGAGCTTTCTTT.

This clonotype was detected a few times. V and J are TRBV7-9 and TRBJ2-2, with D perhaps matching TRBD2 (6 bases). Germline assignment: CDR1 SEHNR and CDR2 FQNEAQ (reference sequence). This CDR3 is 15 amino acids long. V dropped 0 bases and J dropped 5 bases, with 10 bases sitting between them. CDR3 coding DNA: TGTGCCAGCAGCTTAGCGGGAGGAAAGACCGGGGAGCTGTTTTTT. Translated: CASSLAGGKTGELFF.

The chain recombines TRBV29-1 with TRBJ2-1; TRBD2 agrees at 14 bases. The V gene's germline CDR1 is SQVTM and CDR2 ANQGSEA. J was trimmed by 10 bases and V by 0 bases; bases with no gene match: 23. This CDR3 is 21 amino acids long. The CDR3, as DNA: TGCAGCGTTGAAGATCTTAAGCCAGGGACTAGCGGGAGTCGGACCGGGCGAGAGCAGTTCTTC. This translates into CSVEDLKPGTSGSRTGREQFF.

The chain employs TRBV5-1 and TRBJ2-7; D call uncertain. The J call may be incorrect, as the DNA end agrees better with TRBJ2-4. The CDR3 totals 18 residues. Per germline, CDR1 SGHRS and CDR2 YFSETQ. DNA of the CDR3: TGCGCCAGCAGCTTGGGTTTTGCTACCCGGGCCTACGAAAACATTCAGTACTTC. The encoded protein is CASSLGFATRAYENIQYF.

This chain connects TRBV4-1 to TRBJ1-4; D may be TRBD1 (5 bases). The ends were cut back, 1 base at V and 8 bases at J, with 11 bases in the middle. The CDR3 totals 14 residues. Germline values: CDR1 MGHRA, CDR2 YSYEKL. The CDR3 reads CASSQVLRGEKLFF. DNA of the CDR3: TGCGCCAGCAGCCAAGTATTACGGGGGGAAAAACTGTTTTTT.

The CDR3 spells CATSGGGPYNEQFF. Written as DNA, the CDR3 is TGTGCCACCAGTGGAGGGGGGCCCTACAATGAGCAGTTCTTC. J is TRBJ2-1 and V is TRBV24-1; the D gene could be TRBD1 or TRBD2 (6 bases each). Germline CDR1 KGHDR, CDR2 SFDVKD. V was pared by 5 bases and J by 2 bases, with 9 bases between. The CDR3 totals 14 residues.

In this sample, this clonotype turned up once. This may stem from a read error, because a much larger clone lies one nucleotide away. The V gene is TRBV6-2 or TRBV6-3, the J gene TRBJ2-7; D perhaps matches TRBD1 (5 bases). This CDR3 region has 14 residues. Germline assignment: CDR1 MNHEY and CDR2 SVGEGT. V lost 2 bases and J 6 bases, leaving 14 bases between the germline ends. CDR3 protein: CASSYDGASREQYF. For the CDR3, the DNA is TGTGCCAGCAGTTACGATGGGGCTAGTCGCGAGCAGTACTTC.

The genes are TRBV20-1 and TRBJ2-1; D is uncertain. The CDR3 runs 14 residues. CDR1 and CDR2 from the germline V gene are DFQATT and SNEGSKA (reference sequence). Trimming took off 7 bases at V and 6 bases at J, with 19 bases between the two ends. The CDR3 DNA reads as TGCAGTGTCCAGTCCACGGATACTTTCAATGAGCAGTTCTTC. Translation: CSVQSTDTFNEQFF.

The CDR3 here is CASSGLTGTGLRGQFF. The CDR3 nucleotides are TGTGCCAGCAGCGGGCTTACCGGGACAGGGCTCCGAGGGCAGTTCTTC. The V call is TRBV5-6, the J call TRBJ2-1, with TRBD1 identical over 9 bases. Germline trimming cut 4 bases from V and 12 bases from J; bases unmatched to any gene: 17. From germline, CDR1 is SGHDT and CDR2 YYEEEE. This CDR3 contains 16 residues. Together with reference TRBV5-6 and TRBJ2-1, the CDR3 gives the full variable domain: DAGVTQSPTHLIKTRGQQVTLRCSPKSGHDTVSWYQQALGQGPQFIFQYYEEEERQRGNFPDRFSGHQFPNYSSELNVNALLLGDSALYLCASSGLTGTGLRGQFFGPGTRLTVL.

The chain recombines TRBV14 with TRBJ2-7; tentatively, D is TRBD1 or TRBD2 (5 bases each). Trimming stripped 4 bases from V and 4 bases from J, with 17 bases between. Germline CDR1 SGHDN, CDR2 FVKESK. The CDR3 has 15 residues. The CDR3 nucleotides read TGTGCCAGCAGCCCCGTTTGGGGGAATGGGTACGAGCAGTACTTC. It encodes CASSPVWGNGYEQYF. Filled out from reference TRBV14 and TRBJ2-7, the complete variable domain reads EAGVTQFPSHSVIEKGQTVTLRCDPISGHDNLYWYRRVMGKEIKFLLHFVKESKQDESGMPNNRFLAERTGGTYSTLKVQPAELEDSGVYFCASSPVWGNGYEQYFGPGTRLTVT.

This chain uses TRBV6-2 or TRBV6-3 with TRBJ2-7; D ambiguous. Germline V gives CDR1 MNHEY, CDR2 SVGEGT. The CDR3 is 15 residues long. V was cut by 5 bases and J by 4 bases, with 18 bases left in between. CDR3 nucleotide sequence: TGTGCCAGCAGTGACCCACCGCCGAAAACTTACGAGCAGTACTTC. Encoded protein: CASSDPPPKTYEQYF.

This clonotype came up once. This chain uses TRBV29-1 with TRBJ1-2; no firm D call. Trimming left V 1 base short and J 6 bases short, with 6 bases between. Germline V gene sequence: CDR1 SQVTM, CDR2 ANQGSEA. The CDR3 length is 11 residues. CDR3 sequence reads: CSVEGTDGYTF. In DNA, the CDR3 is TGCAGCGTTGAAGGAACTGATGGCTACACCTTC.

This sequence joins TRBV24-1 and TRBJ2-3, with 8 bases aligning to TRBD2. The V segment lost 5 bases and the J segment 2 bases; nucleotides outside the gene matches: 5. Germline values: CDR1 KGHDR, CDR2 SFDVKD. The CDR3 covers 15 residues. DNA of the CDR3: TGTGCCACCAGTGTTCCAGCGGGAGCCACAGATACGCAGTATTTT. Protein sequence: CATSVPAGATDTQYF.

CDR3 DNA sequence: TGCAGTGCGCTTCCGGGACTAGCGGTATTCAATGAGCAGTTCTTC. Its protein product is CSALPGLAVFNEQFF. V is TRBV20-1 and J is TRBJ2-1, with 11 positions matching TRBD2. Trimming cost V 6 bases and J 6 bases; bases outside gene matches: 10. Germline-derived CDR1 and CDR2 are DFQATT and SNEGSKA (reference sequence). This CDR3 region has 15 residues.

This clonotype was seen only a few times. V and J are TRBV11-2 and TRBJ2-3; no reliable D call. The CDR3 sequence is 11 residues long. Germline CDR1 is SGHAT and CDR2 is FQNNGV. V was clipped by 7 bases and J by 4 bases, with 6 bases between them. CDR3 residues: CASNPADTQYF. DNA of the CDR3: TGTGCCAGCAACCCCGCAGATACGCAGTATTTT.

The chain couples TRBV10-3 to TRBJ2-5; TRBD1 agrees at 10 bases. Germline-derived CDR1 and CDR2 are ENHRY and SYGVKD. Germline trimming cut 6 bases from V and 5 bases from J; bases unmatched to any gene: 3. The CDR3 is made up of 13 amino acids. CDR3 in amino acids: CAISPGQGETQYF. In DNA form, the CDR3 reads TGTGCCATCAGCCCGGGACAGGGGGAGACCCAGTACTTC.

The chain carries TRBV3-1 and TRBJ2-5; no clear D gene. CDR3 length: 13 amino acids. V lost 3 bases to trimming and J lost 4 bases, with 9 bases between them. CDR1 and CDR2 (germline): LGHDT, YNNKEL (reference sequence). The CDR3 nucleotides are TGTGCCAGCAGCCACAGGAACCGAGAGACCCAGTACTTC. It encodes CASSHRNRETQYF.

The chain employs TRBV20-1 and TRBJ2-7; possibly TRBD1 for D (6 bases). The CDR3 is 12 residues long. Germline CDR1 and CDR2: DFQATT and SNEGSKA (reference sequence). This CDR3 reads CSRDNRSYEQYF. CDR3 in DNA: TGCAGCCGGGACAACCGCTCCTACGAGCAGTACTTC.

The chain carries TRBV7-3 and TRBJ2-3; tentative D call: TRBD2 (5 bases). From germline, CDR1 is SGHTA and CDR2 FQGTGA. V lost 0 bases, J lost 5 bases, and 12 bases lay in between. The CDR3 sequence is 15 residues long. CDR3 coding DNA: TGTGCCAGCAGCTTAACCCCCCTACTAGAAGATACGCAGTATTTT. Translation: CASSLTPLLEDTQYF.

The chain links TRBV27 to TRBJ2-3; no clear D. In germline, CDR1 is MNHEY, CDR2 SMNVEV (reference sequence). The germline V and J ends were trimmed by 0 bases and 6 bases, with 13 bases remaining between them. This CDR3 contains 15 residues. The CDR3 bases are TGTGCCAGCAGTTTATCGGGGTTGGGTTTGGATACGCAGTATTTT. This codes for CASSLSGLGLDTQYF.

This chain joins TRBV2 and TRBJ1-1; D is undetermined. V was trimmed by 6 bases and J by 7 bases, leaving 9 bases between them. The CDR3 sequence is 11 residues long. The germline V gene encodes CDR1 SNHLY and CDR2 FYNNEI. The CDR3 reads CASRATVEAFF. The CDR3 DNA follows: TGTGCCAGCAGAGCTACAGTTGAAGCTTTCTTT.

The J gene is TRBJ2-1, the V gene TRBV20-1; TRBD2 matches at 14 bases. This CDR3 has 15 amino acids. Germline CDR1 is DFQATT and CDR2 is SNEGSKA (reference sequence). Trimming took 3 bases from V and 6 from J; bases not matched to a gene: 4. The CDR3 reads CSARIGTSGSNEQFF. CDR3 bases: TGCAGTGCTAGGATTGGGACTAGCGGGAGCAATGAGCAGTTCTTC.

CDR3 amino acids: CSARGGGGRVGELFF. The CDR3 coding sequence is TGCAGTGCCCGGGGAGGCGGTGGCAGGGTCGGGGAGCTGTTTTTT. The gene calls are TRBV20-1 and TRBJ2-2; TRBD2 is a possible D gene (6 bases). V was shortened by 6 bases and J by 7 bases, with 21 bases between the two germline ends. The germline CDR1 and CDR2 sequences are DFQATT and SNEGSKA (reference sequence). The CDR3 is made up of 15 amino acids.

This clonotype was detected only a few times. The V gene is TRBV3-1, the J gene TRBJ2-5; D could derive from TRBD1 or TRBD2 (5 bases each). The CDR3 is 12 amino acids. The ends were cut back, 5 bases at V and 4 bases at J, with 8 bases in the middle. Germline CDR1 is LGHDT and CDR2 is YNNKEL (reference sequence). CDR3 residues: CASSGDGETQYF. The CDR3 DNA reads as TGTGCCAGCAGCGGGGACGGAGAGACCCAGTACTTC.

The chain carries TRBV7-2 and TRBJ2-5; 12 nucleotides align to TRBD2. Per germline, CDR1 SGHTA and CDR2 FQGNSA. Losses at the gene ends were 1 base for V and 5 bases for J; bases not matched to a gene: 5. This CDR3 comprises 16 residues. The CDR3 DNA follows: TGTGCCAGCAGCTTAGGACTAGCGGGAGTTGCGGAGACCCAGTACTTC. Translated, it gives CASSLGLAGVAETQYF.

The chain couples TRBV6-7 to TRBJ2-7, with TRBD2 as a possible D gene (6 bases). TRBV6-7 is assigned to the ORF class and has an uncertain function. The CDR3 sequence is 11 residues long. Trimming took off 8 bases at V and 5 bases at J, with 10 bases between the two ends. CDR3 protein: CASGTPNEQYF. Written as DNA, the CDR3 is TGTGCCAGCGGGACTCCCAACGAGCAGTACTTC.

The chain links TRBV27 to TRBJ1-1; tentative D call: TRBD1 (5 bases). The CDR3 sequence is 13 residues long. V was pared by 5 bases and J by 5 bases, with 12 bases between. Per germline, CDR1 MNHEY and CDR2 SMNVEV (reference sequence). The CDR3 region is CASSGGGRTEAFF. CDR3 DNA: TGTGCCAGCAGTGGGGGTGGGAGGACTGAAGCTTTCTTT.